This T cell receptor (beta chain) was captured in a study of human T cells and chemical hapten exposure. For the study at large: TCR yields differed between samples (mainly from small differences in pooled library volume).

Points from the study as a whole: Counts of TCRs above 1 in 1000 frequency stayed unchanged with DPC sensitization.

The germline V gene encodes CDR1 SGHAT and CDR2 FQNNGV. The CDR3 covers 16 residues. The V gene lost 5 bases and the J gene lost 0 bases, with 17 bases spanning the gap. Unique molecular identifiers were attached to individual cDNA molecules during library preparation. Study processing details: Per-sample TCR counts ranged from 23,224 to 690,600, median about 90,000. Via MiXCR, TCRdb re-called the RACE reads, giving one row per CDR3 protein. The V and J calls were determined by TCRdb, not by the authors. The sample gives more than 75,000 distinct CDR3 sequences, over 7% of which show up once; approximately 1.5% is in the top ten. This clonotype was counted only a few times. Its specificity is not known. The time point: healthy volunteer bleed at 6 weeks. Unfractionated whole blood was the source from which total RNA was extracted.

The clonotype comes from a male donor in good health. Some clones in this sample may be carry-over from other donors' samples. The chain combines TRBV11-2 with TRBJ2-7; a weak D match, TRBD2 (6 bases). Material for sequencing was whole blood. Written as DNA, the CDR3 is TGTGCCAGCAGCCTCGAGAGTCAGCGGGCCTCCTACGAGCAGTACTTC. It yields the protein CASSLESQRASYEQYF.